The text below deals with one T cell receptor beta chain. Its antigen is unknown. One junction end does not reproduce the germline sequence, and a read error may be involved. TCRdb's table, derived via immunoSEQ multiplex PCR, lists solely in-frame clones and lacks some. Here the sample spans 35,000 to 55,000 clones, roughly 83% being singletons. The CDR3 is made up of 15 amino acids. Germline V gives CDR1 SGHRS, CDR2 YFSETQ. The entry originates in a study of a mutant IDH1 vaccine in newly diagnosed glioma. Study-level information: Vaccines were first given 4-6 weeks after radiotherapy alone, or with temozolomide cycles. Study findings and constraints: Overall, 93.3% of patients had vaccine-induced immune responses.

The time point here: week 23, last vaccination. A 20-mer mutant IDH1 peptide at 300 ug was injected subcutaneously with topical imiquimod. The receptor was isolated from a young woman with glioma. Some clones in this sample may be carry-over from other donors' samples. This chain links TRBV5-1 with TRBJ2-7; perhaps TRBD2 as D (5 bases). The sample was PBMCs, taken from a glioma patient whose treatment included an IDH1 peptide vaccine. The CDR3 nucleotides are TGCGCCAGCACCCCTCCAGGACTCGGCTCCCACGAGCAGTACTTC. Protein sequence: CASTPPGLGSHEQYF.